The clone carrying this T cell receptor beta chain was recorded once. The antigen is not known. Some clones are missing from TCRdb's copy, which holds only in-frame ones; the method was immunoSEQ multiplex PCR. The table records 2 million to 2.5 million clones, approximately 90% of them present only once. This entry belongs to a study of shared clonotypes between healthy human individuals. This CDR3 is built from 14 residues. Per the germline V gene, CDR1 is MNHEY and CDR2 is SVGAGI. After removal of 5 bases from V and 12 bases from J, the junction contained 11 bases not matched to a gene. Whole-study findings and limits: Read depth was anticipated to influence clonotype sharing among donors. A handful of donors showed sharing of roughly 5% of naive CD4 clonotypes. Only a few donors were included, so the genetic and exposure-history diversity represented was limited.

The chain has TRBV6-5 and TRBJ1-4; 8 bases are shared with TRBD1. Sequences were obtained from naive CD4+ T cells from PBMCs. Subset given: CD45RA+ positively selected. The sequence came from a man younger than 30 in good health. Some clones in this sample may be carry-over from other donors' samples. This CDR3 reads CASSRTRQGAELFF. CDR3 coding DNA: TGTGCCAGCAGTCGTACGAGGCAGGGGGCTGAACTGTTTTTT.